These 32 T cell receptor beta chains came from one sample sequenced in a study of beta chain features in type 1 diabetes. The investigators reverse transcribed all of the isolated RNA, so they sequenced expressed TCRB transcripts. Assay: immunoSEQ multiplex PCR; the TCRdb copy retains only in-frame clones and omits some. This sample has under 250,000 clones, with around 14% found just once. The sample taken for sequencing was naive CD4+ T cells from blood. The source of these receptors is a woman aged 40-49 years in good health.

The V gene is TRBV4-3, the J gene TRBJ2-3, with 8 positions matching TRBD1. Losses at the gene ends were 5 bases for V and 0 bases for J; bases not matched to a gene: 10. This CDR3 spans 17 amino acids. Germline lookup yields CDR1 LGHNA and CDR2 YSLEER. The CDR3 region has the DNA TGCGCCAGCAGCTTGATGCAGGGGGCTAGTAGCACAGATACGCAGTATTTT. Its translation is CASSLMQGASSTDTQYF.

The chain joins TRBV23-1 to TRBJ1-3, with TRBD1 as a possible D gene (5 bases). Being an ORF, TRBV23-1 has a function that is uncertain. The CDR3 is 15 amino acids. With 2 bases removed from V and 3 bases from J, the gap between germline ends came to 11 bases. The CDR3 loop is CASSQPNRSGNTIYF. CDR3 sequence (DNA): TGCGCCAGCAGTCAACCCAACAGGAGTGGAAACACCATATATTTT.

The chain uses TRBV25-1 and TRBJ1-2; 8 bases match TRBD1. J gave up 3 bases and V 5 bases, and 5 bases lay outside the gene matches. The CDR3 runs 14 residues. Germline lookup yields CDR1 MGHDK and CDR2 SYGVNS. The CDR3 DNA sequence: TGTGCCAGCAGTCCGGGACAGGAAGACTATGGCTACACCTTC. This codes for CASSPGQEDYGYTF.

CDR3 sequence reads: CASSSWRRNTEAFF. In DNA, the CDR3 is TGTGCCAGCAGCTCCTGGAGGCGGAACACTGAAGCTTTCTTT. The rearrangement joins TRBV11-2 to TRBJ1-1; D is unclear. Deletions cut 4 bases from V and 1 base from J, with 10 bases between. The germline gives CDR1 SGHAT, CDR2 FQNNGV. The CDR3 has 14 amino acids.

This clone was seen only a few times. This chain connects TRBV2 to TRBJ2-1, with D possibly being TRBD2 (5 bases). CDR3 length: 16 residues. V dropped 10 bases and J dropped 2 bases, with 21 bases sitting between them. CDR1 and CDR2 (germline): SNHLY, FYNNEI. CDR3 in DNA: TGTGCCACCTCCCTGCGGGCCACGATGACCTACAATGAGCAGTTCTTC. As protein: CATSLRATMTYNEQFF.

J is TRBJ1-3 and V is TRBV2; D ambiguous. Germline CDR1 reads SNHLY; CDR2 reads FYNNEI. The CDR3 has 14 residues. V was clipped by 6 bases and J by 1 base, with 10 bases between them. This CDR3 reads CASSSTGSGNTIYF. As DNA, the CDR3 is TGTGCCAGCAGCTCCACGGGTTCTGGAAACACCATATATTTT.

CDR3 sequence reads: CASSPSGELNIQYF. DNA for the CDR3: TGTGCCAGCAGTCCCTCGGGGGAGTTGAACATTCAGTACTTC. V gene TRBV21-1 combines with J gene TRBJ2-4; the table's D call TRBD2 went unverified against the DNA. TRBV21-1 is marked as a pseudogene. This CDR3 comprises 14 residues.

V is TRBV29-1 and J is TRBJ2-7, with a weak D call TRBD1 (5 bases). V lost 6 bases to trimming and J lost 6 bases, with 18 bases between them. Germline V gene data show CDR1 as SQVTM and CDR2 as ANQGSEA. The CDR3 runs to 13 residues. CDR3 protein: CSVHLPLRGEQYF. DNA for the CDR3: TGCAGCGTCCACCTCCCACTTAGGGGCGAGCAGTACTTC.

In this sample, this clone turned up a few times. The chain couples TRBV4-1 to TRBJ2-2; D perhaps matches TRBD1 (6 bases). The germline gives CDR1 MGHRA, CDR2 YSYEKL. V lost 0 bases and J lost 7, with 21 bases in between. The CDR3 is made up of 18 amino acids. The CDR3 DNA reads TGCGCCAGCAGCCAAGAATGGCTAAGGGACACTCAGGACGGGGAGCTGTTTTTT. Its translation is CASSQEWLRDTQDGELFF.

V is TRBV4-3 and J is TRBJ1-2; 8 positions agree with TRBD1. The CDR3 has 14 amino acids. V lost 2 bases to trimming and J lost 7 bases; unmatched junction nucleotides: 6. The V gene's germline CDR1 is LGHNA and CDR2 YSLEER. The CDR3 coding sequence is TGCGCCAGCAGCCAATGGTCAGGGGGCTCTGGCTACACCTTC. Encoded protein: CASSQWSGGSGYTF.

The gene calls are TRBV2 and TRBJ1-5; TRBD1 matches at 7 bases. This CDR3 comprises 14 residues. Germline V lookup: CDR1 SNHLY, CDR2 FYNNEI. The V gene end was trimmed by 9 bases and the J gene end by 2 bases; junction bases not matched to a gene: 7. In DNA form, the CDR3 reads TGTGCCAGTTCCGACAGGGCCGGCAATCAGCCCCAGCATTTT. It specifies CASSDRAGNQPQHF.

The gene calls are TRBV19 and TRBJ2-3; 11 positions agree with TRBD2. Germline CDR1 reads LNHDA; CDR2 reads SQIVND (reference sequence). This CDR3 is 19 amino acids long. Trimming took 6 bases from V and 5 from J; bases not matched to a gene: 19. The CDR3, as DNA: TGTGCCAGTAGCCGACCTCCGGGACTAGCGGCCCTAGCAGGAGATACGCAGTATTTT. Translation gives CASSRPPGLAALAGDTQYF.

This clone was detected a few times. V and J are TRBV5-6 and TRBJ2-3; D may be TRBD1 (6 bases). V was pared by 2 bases and J by 2 bases, with 12 bases between. Germline V gene lookup returns CDR1 SGHDT and CDR2 YYEEEE. The CDR3 loop spans 15 amino acids. DNA of the CDR3: TGTGCCAGCAGCTTAAGACAGGACCCCACAGATACGCAGTATTTT. Amino acids: CASSLRQDPTDTQYF.

The rearrangement joins TRBV18 to TRBJ2-1, with 9 bases matching TRBD2. V lost 2 bases, J lost 5 bases, and 7 bases stayed unmatched. This CDR3 spans 16 amino acids. Germline assignment: CDR1 KGHSH and CDR2 LQKENI. CDR3 residues: CASSPSASGTNNEQFF. DNA for the CDR3: TGTGCCAGCTCACCATCGGCTAGCGGGACGAACAATGAGCAGTTCTTC.

There are a few counts of this clone. The chain uses TRBV7-9 and TRBJ1-1, with a weak D call TRBD1 (5 bases). The CDR3 loop spans 12 amino acids. Germline V gene data show CDR1 as SEHNR and CDR2 as FQNEAQ (reference sequence). V was pared by 4 bases and J by 6 bases, with 9 bases between. In DNA form, the CDR3 reads TGTGCCAGCAGCTGGGGGGAGTCTGAAGCTTTCTTT. This sequence encodes CASSWGESEAFF.

A few counts support this clone. V gene TRBV19 combines with J gene TRBJ2-2; 7 positions agree with TRBD2. The junction had 4 bases not matched to a gene; V was cut back by 6 bases and J by 0 bases. The CDR3 spans 15 residues. The V gene's germline CDR1 is LNHDA and CDR2 SQIVND (reference sequence). CDR3 in DNA: TGTGCCAGTAGCCCGGCGGGGGCGAACACCGGGGAGCTGTTTTTT. It translates to CASSPAGANTGELFF.

This clone came up a few times. This sequence joins TRBV9 and TRBJ1-2, with 8 bases aligning to TRBD1. V was pared by 6 bases and J by 8 bases, with 9 bases of the junction left unmatched. Germline values: CDR1 SGDLS, CDR2 YYNGEE. The CDR3 is made up of 13 amino acids. The chain's CDR3 is CASTSLTGEGYTF. CDR3 bases: TGTGCCAGCACCTCATTGACAGGGGAGGGCTACACCTTC.

This clone has a handful of counts. The gene calls are TRBV11-2 and TRBJ2-7, with 8 bases aligning to TRBD1. The CDR3 extends over 14 amino acids. Germline CDR1 reads SGHAT; CDR2 reads FQNNGV. After removal of 5 bases from V and 4 bases from J, the junction contained 7 bases not matched to a gene. The CDR3 loop reads CASSRSGGGYEQYF. The DNA for the CDR3 is TGTGCCAGCAGCAGGTCAGGGGGCGGGTACGAGCAGTACTTC.

The V and J genes are TRBV6-6 and TRBJ2-7; TRBD2 is a possible D gene (6 bases). CDR1 is MNHNY and CDR2 is SVGAGI in the germline V gene (reference sequence). Trimming stripped 7 bases from V and 2 bases from J, with 15 bases between. CDR3 length: 14 residues. DNA of the CDR3: TGTGCCAGCAAGGATCGGAGGGGCACCTACGAGCAGTACTTC. This gives the protein CASKDRRGTYEQYF.

This clone was counted between two and nine times. This chain links TRBV10-3 with TRBJ2-7; 13 nucleotides agree with TRBD2. V gave up 8 bases and J gave up 0 bases; unmatched junction bases: 13. The CDR3 is 18 residues long. Germline V gene lookup returns CDR1 ENHRY and CDR2 SYGVKD. CDR3 nucleotides: TGTGCCATCGGCCGACCCCGGACTAGCGGGGGCACCTCCTACGAGCAGTACTTC. Its protein product is CAIGRPRTSGGTSYEQYF.

V usage is TRBV13 and J usage is TRBJ2-2; 9 bases fit TRBD1. The CDR3 runs to 19 residues. J lost 2 bases, V lost 0 bases, and 10 bases had no gene match. The germline V gene encodes CDR1 PRHDT and CDR2 FYEKMQ (reference sequence). The CDR3 protein is CASSLGWDRARRNTGELFF. The DNA for the CDR3 is TGTGCCAGCAGCTTAGGCTGGGACAGGGCTCGTCGAAACACCGGGGAGCTGTTTTTT.

This clone was counted between two and nine times. This chain uses TRBV18 with TRBJ2-1; a possible D gene is TRBD2 (6 bases). Germline V CDR1 and CDR2: KGHSH, LQKENI. The CDR3 extends over 16 amino acids. V gave up 0 bases and J gave up 6 bases, with 15 bases separating them. In nucleotides, the CDR3 is TGTGCCAGCTCACCACCGAGGGGAGGAATAGGCAATGAGCAGTTCTTC. Translating gives CASSPPRGGIGNEQFF. The entire variable domain, with the rest obtained from reference TRBV18 and TRBJ2-1, is as follows: NAGVMQNPRHLVRRRGQEARLRCSPMKGHSHVYWYRQLPEEGLKFMVYLQKENIIDESGMPKERFSAEFPKEGPSILRIQQVVRGDSAAYFCASSPPRGGIGNEQFFGPGTRLTVL.

This rearrangement joins TRBV29-1 to TRBJ1-2; no firm D call. The ends were cut back, 4 bases at V and 0 bases at J, with 6 bases in the middle. Germline CDR1 reads SQVTM; CDR2 reads ANQGSEA. This CDR3 region has 12 residues. The CDR3 DNA follows: TGCAGCGTTGTTCTACCTAACTATGGCTACACCTTC. Translating it yields CSVVLPNYGYTF. Based on the CDR3 plus reference TRBV29-1 and TRBJ1-2, the full variable domain is SAVISQKPSRDICQRGTSLTIQCQVDSQVTMMFWYRQQPGQSLTLIATANQGSEATYESGFVIDKFPISRPNLTFSTLTVSNMSPEDSSIYLCSVVLPNYGYTFGSGTRLTVV.

This clone was seen only a few times. The chain uses TRBV18 and TRBJ2-7; possible D gene TRBD1, 5 bases. V lost 0 bases and J 9 bases, leaving 9 bases between the germline ends. The CDR3 runs to 12 residues. Germline loops: CDR1 KGHSH, CDR2 LQKENI. CDR3 region: CASSPPGLVQYF. In DNA form, the CDR3 reads TGTGCCAGCTCACCACCGGGGCTAGTGCAGTACTTC. Full variable domain (rest looked up from reference TRBV18 and TRBJ2-7): NAGVMQNPRHLVRRRGQEARLRCSPMKGHSHVYWYRQLPEEGLKFMVYLQKENIIDESGMPKERFSAEFPKEGPSILRIQQVVRGDSAAYFCASSPPGLVQYFGPGTRLTVT.

The CDR3 nucleotides are TGTGCCAGCAGTAGCTCCGGGCCGTCAGGGGAGCAGTTCTTC. The encoded protein is CASSSSGPSGEQFF. This chain links TRBV2 with TRBJ2-1, with D possibly matching TRBD1 (5 bases). The germline CDR1 and CDR2 sequences are SNHLY and FYNNEI. Between the trimmed V and J ends, which lost 5 bases and 10 bases, there was a span of 18 bases. This CDR3 has 14 amino acids.

This sequence joins TRBV5-1 and TRBJ1-1, with D uncertain. Germline CDR1 reads SGHRS; CDR2 reads YFSETQ. Trimming took off 0 bases at V and 2 bases at J, with 11 bases between the two ends. The CDR3 runs 15 residues. CDR3 in amino acids: CASSLDGRGNTEAFF. CDR3 in DNA: TGCGCCAGCAGCTTGGATGGACGGGGAAACACTGAAGCTTTCTTT.

V and J are TRBV7-8 and TRBJ1-6; perhaps TRBD1 as D (6 bases). This CDR3 has 16 amino acids. V was cut by 2 bases and J by 5 bases, with 13 bases left in between. Germline V CDR1 and CDR2: SGHVS, FQNEAQ. CDR3 protein: CASSLRGGIHNSPLHF. As DNA, the CDR3 is TGTGCCAGCAGCTTACGAGGGGGAATCCATAATTCACCCCTCCACTTT.

The sample holds a few counts of this clone. J is TRBJ2-7 and V is TRBV6-5; possibly TRBD2 for D (5 bases). This CDR3 region has 15 residues. Germline CDR1 MNHEY, CDR2 SVGAGI. V lost 0 bases and J lost 7, with 16 bases in between. The CDR3 bases are TGTGCCAGCAGTTACTCTATCGTCGGGGATCGGGAGCAGTACTTC. This codes for CASSYSIVGDREQYF.

The chain couples TRBV23-1 to TRBJ1-5; D is perhaps TRBD1 (5 bases). TRBV23-1 is noted as an ORF with a role that remains uncertain. Trimming took off 5 bases at V and 0 bases at J, with 14 bases between the two ends. The CDR3 spans 16 residues. For the CDR3, the DNA is TGCGCCAGCAGTAGACACAGGATCCATAGCAATCAGCCCCAGCATTTT. Its translation: CASSRHRIHSNQPQHF.

The rearrangement joins TRBV10-1 to TRBJ1-5, with a possible D match to TRBD1 (6 bases). The V end was cut by 0 bases, the J end by 6 bases, with 6 bases between. The V gene's germline CDR1 is WNHNN and CDR2 SYGVQD (reference sequence). The CDR3 has 13 residues. CDR3 DNA: TGCGCCAGCAGTGAGTCAGGGGGTCAGCCCCAGCATTTT. It yields the protein CASSESGGQPQHF.

In this sample, this clone turned up many times. V gene TRBV20-1 combines with J gene TRBJ2-5, with 7 bases fitting TRBD2. The junction had 4 bases not matched to a gene; V was cut back by 6 bases and J by 9 bases. Germline V gene data show CDR1 as DFQATT and CDR2 as SNEGSKA (reference sequence). The CDR3 is 10 residues long. The CDR3 bases are TGCAGTGCGCCTAGCGGTTCCCAGTACTTC. Translated: CSAPSGSQYF.

The chain combines TRBV27 with TRBJ2-1; 8 nucleotides agree with TRBD1. V lost 2 bases and J lost 4; bases outside the gene matches: 7. The CDR3 extends over 16 amino acids. Looked up from germline, CDR1 is MNHEY and CDR2 is SMNVEV (reference sequence). The DNA for the CDR3 is TGTGCCAGCAGTTTAACCCGACAGGGGAGGTACAATGAGCAGTTCTTC. Its translation: CASSLTRQGRYNEQFF.